This T cell receptor (beta chain) derives from a study of beta chain features in type 1 diabetes. Overall study: All samples combined gave over 100 million sorted cells for examination. Findings and caveats of the study: TCRB repertoires of naive, central memory and Treg cells appeared more similar among patients than among healthy donors. Moderate yet significant TCRB CDR3 shortening was seen in Type 1 diabetes patients in all four CD4+ subsets. The analysis here could not establish whether HLA type shapes TCRB rearrangement.

Expressed TCRB transcripts got sequenced, as all isolated RNA was reverse transcribed. Profiling relied on immunoSEQ multiplex PCR, and the TCRdb table lists in-frame clones only, not all of them. The repertoire consists of 250,000 to 300,000 clones, with about 23% occurring once and the leading ten covering approximately 0.011%. As to this clone: Its cognate antigen is unknown.

Germline V lookup: CDR1 SGHRS, CDR2 YFSETQ. CDR3 size: 15 residues. The J segment lost 9 bases and the V segment lost 0 bases, leaving 8 bases of the junction unmatched. CD4+ naive, central memory, regulatory and stem cell-like memory cells were sorted via CD45RO/CCR7/CD25/CD127/CD95/CD27. Sequenced sample: naive CD4+ T cells from blood. The clonotype originates from a woman in her thirties with type 1 diabetes. The V call is TRBV5-1, the J call TRBJ2-3; 9 bases are shared with TRBD2. The CDR3 coding sequence is TGCGCCAGCAGCTTGGTCTGGACTAGCGAAACCACGCAGTATTTT. Translation gives CASSLVWTSETTQYF.